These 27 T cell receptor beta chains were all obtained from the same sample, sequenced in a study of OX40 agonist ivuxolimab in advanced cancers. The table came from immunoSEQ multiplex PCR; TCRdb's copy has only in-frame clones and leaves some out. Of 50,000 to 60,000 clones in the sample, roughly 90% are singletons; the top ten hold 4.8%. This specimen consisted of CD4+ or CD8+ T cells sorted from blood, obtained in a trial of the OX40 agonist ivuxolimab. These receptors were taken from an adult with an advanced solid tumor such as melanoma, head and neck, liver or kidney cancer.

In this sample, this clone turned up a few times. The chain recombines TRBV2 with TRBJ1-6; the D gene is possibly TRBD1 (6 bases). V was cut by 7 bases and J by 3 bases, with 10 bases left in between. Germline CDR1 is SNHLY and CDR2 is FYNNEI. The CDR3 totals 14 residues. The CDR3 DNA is TGTGCCAGCAACGACAGGAACTATAATTCACCCCTCCACTTT. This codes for CASNDRNYNSPLHF.

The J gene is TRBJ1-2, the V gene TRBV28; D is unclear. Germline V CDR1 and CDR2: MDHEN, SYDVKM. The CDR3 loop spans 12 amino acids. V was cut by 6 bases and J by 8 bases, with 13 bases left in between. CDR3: CASRRTPDGYTF. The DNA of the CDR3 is TGTGCCAGCAGGCGGACCCCTGACGGCTACACCTTC.

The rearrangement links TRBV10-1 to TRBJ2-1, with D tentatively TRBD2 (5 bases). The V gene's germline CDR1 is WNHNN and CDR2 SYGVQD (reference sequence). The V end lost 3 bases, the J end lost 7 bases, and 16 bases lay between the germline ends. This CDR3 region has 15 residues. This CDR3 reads CASSDPRTPPNEQFF. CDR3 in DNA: TGCGCCAGCAGTGACCCCCGGACTCCCCCTAATGAGCAGTTCTTC.

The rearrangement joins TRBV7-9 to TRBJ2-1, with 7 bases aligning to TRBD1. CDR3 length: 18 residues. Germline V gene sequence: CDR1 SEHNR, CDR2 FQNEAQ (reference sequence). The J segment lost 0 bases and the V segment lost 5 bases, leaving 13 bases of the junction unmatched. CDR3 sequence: CASSRQVGQLSSYNEQFF. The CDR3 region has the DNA TGTGCCAGCAGCCGCCAGGTGGGACAGCTGAGCTCCTACAATGAGCAGTTCTTC. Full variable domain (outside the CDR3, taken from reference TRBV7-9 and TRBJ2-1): DTGVSQNPRHKITKRGQNVTFRCDPISEHNRLYWYRQTLGQGPEFLTYFQNEAQLEKSRLLSDRFSAERPKGSFSTLEIQRTEQGDSAMYLCASSRQVGQLSSYNEQFFGPGTRLTVL.

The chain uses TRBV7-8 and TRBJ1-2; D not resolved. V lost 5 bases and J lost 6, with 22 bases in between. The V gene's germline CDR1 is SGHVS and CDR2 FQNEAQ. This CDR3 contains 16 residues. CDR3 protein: CASSVGLSQTLHGYTF. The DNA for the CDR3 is TGTGCCAGCAGCGTGGGTCTGAGTCAAACCCTACATGGCTACACCTTC.

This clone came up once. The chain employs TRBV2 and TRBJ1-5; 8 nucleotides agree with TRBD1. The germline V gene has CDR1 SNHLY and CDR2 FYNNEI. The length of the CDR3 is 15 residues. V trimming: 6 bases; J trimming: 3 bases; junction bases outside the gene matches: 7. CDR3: CASRATGADNQPQHF. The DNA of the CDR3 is TGTGCCAGCAGGGCGACAGGGGCCGACAATCAGCCCCAGCATTTT.

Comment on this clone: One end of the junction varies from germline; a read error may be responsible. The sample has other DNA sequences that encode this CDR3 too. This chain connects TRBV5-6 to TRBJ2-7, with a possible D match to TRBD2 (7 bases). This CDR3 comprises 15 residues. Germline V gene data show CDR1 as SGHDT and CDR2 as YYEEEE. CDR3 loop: CASTPEGGRPYEQYF. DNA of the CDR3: TGTGCCAGCACCCCCGAGGGGGGGAGGCCCTACGAGCAGTATTTC.

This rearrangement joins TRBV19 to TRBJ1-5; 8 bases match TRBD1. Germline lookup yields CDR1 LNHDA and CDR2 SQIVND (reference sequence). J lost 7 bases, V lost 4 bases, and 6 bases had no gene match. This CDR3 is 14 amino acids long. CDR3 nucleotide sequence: TGTGCCAGTAGTACAGGACAGGGTCCACAGCCCCAGCATTTT. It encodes CASSTGQGPQPQHF. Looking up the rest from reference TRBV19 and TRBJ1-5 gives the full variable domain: DGGITQSPKYLFRKEGQNVTLSCEQNLNHDAMYWYRQDPGQGLRLIYYSQIVNDFQKGDIAEGYSVSREKKESFPLTVTSAQKNPTAFYLCASSTGQGPQPQHFGDGTRLSIL.

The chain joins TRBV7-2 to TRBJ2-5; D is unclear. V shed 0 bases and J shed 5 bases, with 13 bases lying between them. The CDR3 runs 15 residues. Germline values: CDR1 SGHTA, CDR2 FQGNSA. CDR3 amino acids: CASSLALATGETQYF. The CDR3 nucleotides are TGTGCCAGCAGCTTAGCCCTGGCTACTGGGGAGACCCAGTACTTC.

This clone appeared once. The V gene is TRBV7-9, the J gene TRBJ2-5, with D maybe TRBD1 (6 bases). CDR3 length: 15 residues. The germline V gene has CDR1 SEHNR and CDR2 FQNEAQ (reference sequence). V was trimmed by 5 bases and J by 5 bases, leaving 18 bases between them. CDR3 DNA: TGTGCCAGCAGCCTACAGGGCCGCGATGTTGAGACCCAGTACTTC. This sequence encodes CASSLQGRDVETQYF.

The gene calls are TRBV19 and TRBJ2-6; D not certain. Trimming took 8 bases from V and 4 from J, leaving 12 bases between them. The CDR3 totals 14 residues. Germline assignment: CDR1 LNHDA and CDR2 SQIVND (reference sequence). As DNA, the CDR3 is TGTGCCAGTCTCCCCACCGCCGGGGCCAACGTCCTGACTTTC. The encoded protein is CASLPTAGANVLTF.

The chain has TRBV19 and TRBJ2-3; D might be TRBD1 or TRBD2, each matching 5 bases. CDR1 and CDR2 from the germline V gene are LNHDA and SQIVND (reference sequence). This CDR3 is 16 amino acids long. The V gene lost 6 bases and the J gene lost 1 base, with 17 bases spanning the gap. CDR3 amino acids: CASSSTGTAGTDTQYF. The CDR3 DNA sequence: TGTGCCAGTAGCTCGACCGGGACCGCGGGCACAGATACGCAGTATTTT.

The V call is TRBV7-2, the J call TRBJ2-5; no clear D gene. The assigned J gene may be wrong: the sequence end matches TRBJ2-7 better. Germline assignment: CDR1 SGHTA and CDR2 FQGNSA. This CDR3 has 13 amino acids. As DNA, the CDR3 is TGTGCCAGCAGCTTAGCCGGGCGATACGAGCAGTACTTC. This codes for CASSLAGRYEQYF.

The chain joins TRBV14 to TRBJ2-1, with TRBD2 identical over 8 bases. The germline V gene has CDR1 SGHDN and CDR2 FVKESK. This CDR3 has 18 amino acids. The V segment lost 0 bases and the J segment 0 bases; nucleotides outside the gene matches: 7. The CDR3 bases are TGTGCCAGCAGCCAAGATAAGATGGGGACTAGCTCCTACAATGAGCAGTTCTTC. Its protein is CASSQDKMGTSSYNEQFF.

The CDR3 nucleotides are TGTGCCAGTAGTATCACGGGGGCAGCCACTGAAGCTTTCTTT. Translating gives CASSITGAATEAFF. This chain connects TRBV19 to TRBJ1-1, with D perhaps TRBD1 (6 bases). Germline CDR1 reads LNHDA; CDR2 reads SQIVND (reference sequence). V was cut by 3 bases and J by 4 bases, with 12 bases left in between. This CDR3 has 14 amino acids.

The CDR3 sequence is CASSYRPAYEQYF. The CDR3 DNA follows: TGTGCCAGCAGTTACAGGCCTGCCTACGAGCAGTACTTC. The chain carries TRBV6-6 and TRBJ2-7, with D uncertain. Germline V lookup: CDR1 MNHNY, CDR2 SVGAGI (reference sequence). The V gene lost 2 bases and the J gene lost 2 bases, with 7 bases spanning the gap. CDR3 length: 13 amino acids.

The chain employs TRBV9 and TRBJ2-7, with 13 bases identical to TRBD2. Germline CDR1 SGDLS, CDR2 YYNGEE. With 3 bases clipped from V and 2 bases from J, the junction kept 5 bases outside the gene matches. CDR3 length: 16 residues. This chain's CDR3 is CASSAGTSGTPYEQYF. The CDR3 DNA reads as TGTGCCAGCAGCGCCGGGACTAGCGGGACTCCCTACGAGCAGTACTTC.

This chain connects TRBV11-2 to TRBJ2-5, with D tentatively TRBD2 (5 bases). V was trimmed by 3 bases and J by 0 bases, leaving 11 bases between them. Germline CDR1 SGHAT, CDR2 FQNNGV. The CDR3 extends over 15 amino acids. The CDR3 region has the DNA TGTGCCAGCAGCTTTGGAGGAATACACCAAGAGACCCAGTACTTC. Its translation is CASSFGGIHQETQYF.

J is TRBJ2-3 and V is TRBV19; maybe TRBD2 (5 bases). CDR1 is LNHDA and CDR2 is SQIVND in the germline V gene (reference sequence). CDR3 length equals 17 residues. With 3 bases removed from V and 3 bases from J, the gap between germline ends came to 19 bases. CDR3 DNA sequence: TGTGCCAGTAGTATGAATAGTTGGAGGATGAGTACAGATACGCAGTATTTT. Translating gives CASSMNSWRMSTDTQYF.

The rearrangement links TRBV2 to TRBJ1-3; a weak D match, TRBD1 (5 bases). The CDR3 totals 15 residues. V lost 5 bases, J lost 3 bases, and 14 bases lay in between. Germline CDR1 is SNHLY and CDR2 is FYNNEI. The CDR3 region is CASSQVGVYGNTIYF. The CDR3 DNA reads TGTGCCAGCAGTCAGGTAGGGGTCTATGGAAACACCATATATTTT. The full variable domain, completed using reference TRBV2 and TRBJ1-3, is EPEVTQTPSHQVTQMGQEVILRCVPISNHLYFYWYRQILGQKVEFLVSFYNNEISEKSEIFDDQFSVERPDGSNFTLKIRSTKLEDSAMYFCASSQVGVYGNTIYFGEGSWLTVV.

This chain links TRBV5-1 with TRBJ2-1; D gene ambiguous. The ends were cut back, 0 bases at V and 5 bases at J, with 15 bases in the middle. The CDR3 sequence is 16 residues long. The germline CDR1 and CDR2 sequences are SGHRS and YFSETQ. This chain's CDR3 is CASSLELGATHNEQFF. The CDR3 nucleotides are TGCGCCAGCAGCTTGGAGTTGGGCGCTACACACAATGAGCAGTTCTTC.

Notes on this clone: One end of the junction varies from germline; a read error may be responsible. CDR3: CASSLGRGVNEQFF. In DNA, the CDR3 is TGTGCTAGCAGCTTAGGACGGGGGGTCAATGAGCAGTTCTTC. This sequence joins TRBV7-7 and TRBJ2-1, with 7 bases aligning to TRBD2. This CDR3 is 14 amino acids long. The V gene's germline CDR1 is SSHAT and CDR2 FNYEAQ (reference sequence).

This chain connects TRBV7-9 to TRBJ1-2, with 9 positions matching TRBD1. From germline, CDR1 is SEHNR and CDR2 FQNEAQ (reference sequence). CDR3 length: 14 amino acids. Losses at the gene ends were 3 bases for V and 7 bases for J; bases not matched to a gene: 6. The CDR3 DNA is TGTGCCAGCAGCTTCACAGGGGGCGAGGGTGGCTACACCTTC. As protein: CASSFTGGEGGYTF. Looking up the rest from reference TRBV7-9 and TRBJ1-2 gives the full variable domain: DTGVSQNPRHKITKRGQNVTFRCDPISEHNRLYWYRQTLGQGPEFLTYFQNEAQLEKSRLLSDRFSAERPKGSFSTLEIQRTEQGDSAMYLCASSFTGGEGGYTFGSGTRLTVV.

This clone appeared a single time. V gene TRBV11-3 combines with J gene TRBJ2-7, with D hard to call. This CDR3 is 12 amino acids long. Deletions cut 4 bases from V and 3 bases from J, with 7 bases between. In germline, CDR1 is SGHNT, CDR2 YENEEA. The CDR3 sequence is CASSSTLYEQYF. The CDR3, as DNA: TGTGCCAGCAGCTCGACCCTCTACGAGCAGTACTTC.

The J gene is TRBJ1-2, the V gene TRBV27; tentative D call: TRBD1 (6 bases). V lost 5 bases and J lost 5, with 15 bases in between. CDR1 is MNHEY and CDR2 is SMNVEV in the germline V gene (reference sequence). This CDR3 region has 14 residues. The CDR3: CASSPTLQGYGYTF. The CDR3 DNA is TGTGCCAGCAGTCCTACCCTACAGGGTTATGGCTACACCTTC.

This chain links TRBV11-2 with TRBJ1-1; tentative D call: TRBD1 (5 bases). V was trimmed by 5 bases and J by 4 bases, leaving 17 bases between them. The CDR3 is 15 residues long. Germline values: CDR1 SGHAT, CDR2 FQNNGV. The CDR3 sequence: CASSPHSGRATEAFF. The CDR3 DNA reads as TGTGCCAGCAGCCCTCACTCGGGCAGGGCCACTGAAGCTTTCTTT.

This chain's CDR3 is CASSEAGNYGYTF. The CDR3 region has the DNA TGTGCCAGCAGTGAAGCCGGCAACTATGGCTACACCTTC. The V and J genes are TRBV6-1 and TRBJ1-2; D not resolved. The V and J ends lost 0 bases and 2 bases respectively, with 4 bases between them. CDR1 and CDR2 (germline): MNHNS, SASEGT. This CDR3 is built from 13 residues.